What follows is one T cell receptor (beta chain) and its context. Its matching antigen is unknown. The CDR3 runs 17 residues. V gave up 4 bases and J gave up 9 bases; unmatched junction bases: 14. Germline lookup yields CDR1 SGHDN and CDR2 FVKESK. This sample is drawn from a study of response to subunit inactivated influenza vaccine. General study points: Few additional T cells are recruited per seasonal influenza vaccination, authors suggested.

MiXCR, run by TCRdb on the RT-PCR reads, gives a single entry per CDR3 protein. The sample shows under 950,000 distinct CDR3 sequences, 21% of them seen only once. This chain links TRBV14 with TRBJ2-3; TRBD2 matches at 12 bases. Specimen: PBMCs from blood, collected approximately 5 days after vaccination. The source is a man in his fifties who received an inactivated influenza vaccine. CDR3 protein: CASSPMTSGGPSGTQYF. CDR3 sequence (DNA): TGTGCCAGCAGCCCCATGACTAGCGGGGGCCCGAGTGGGACGCAGTATTTT.